This T cell receptor (beta chain) emerged from a study of T-cell memory formation after mild COVID-19. Study as a whole: The two donors had largely donor-specific TCR clusters. Study conclusions and caveats: Confirmation of SARS-CoV-2 specificity was lacking for second-wave clones peaking day 37. The appearance of some responding clones in pre-infection memory suggested that cross-reactive memory joined.

TCR alpha and TCR beta cDNA libraries carrying sample barcodes and UMIs came from 5'RACE with constant-segment primers. MiXCR was run by TCRdb on the 5' RACE reads, yielding one entry per CDR3 protein. The sample has a few hundred thousand distinct CDR3 sequences; under 20% are singletons. About this clonotype: Its antigen is not identified. Being one base from a much bigger clone, this may be a read error.

Trimming stripped 4 bases from V and 4 bases from J, with 6 bases between. The CDR3 covers 12 residues. Germline V lookup: CDR1 SGHTA, CDR2 FQGNSA. The V call is TRBV7-2, the J call TRBJ2-3; D is uncertain. The receptor was isolated from a man aged 18 to 35 who had mild COVID-19 (a few samples of this study predate the infection). Cell type and time point are not known. Sequenced: PBMCs or a T cell subset sorted from them (not recorded which). This chain's CDR3 is CASSSYADTQYF. CDR3 sequence (DNA): TGTGCCAGCAGCTCCTACGCAGATACGCAGTATTTT.